The 12 T cell receptor beta chains below all came from one sample that was sequenced in a study of metastatic and nonmetastatic thyroid tumors. Ahead of thyroid surgery, no patient had received treatment of any kind. TCRdb reanalyzed the PCR reads via MiXCR. Among about 85,000 clones listed, less than 10% were seen once. The sample taken for sequencing was blood. All receptors come from a female donor with papillary thyroid cancer or a benign thyroid nodule (not recorded which). Some clones in this sample may be carry-over from other donors' samples.

Note on this clone: A single base separates this from a much larger clone, so it may be a read error. The chain employs TRBV30 and TRBJ2-6; a weak D match, TRBD1 (6 bases). The CDR3 totals 15 residues. Germline-derived CDR1 and CDR2 are GTSNPN and SVGIG (reference sequence). The CDR3 nucleotides are TGTGTCTGGAGAGCAGGGGACTCTGGGGCCAACGTCCTGACTTTC. This sequence encodes CVWRAGDSGANVLTF.

Many counts were recorded for this clone. V gene TRBV6-5 combines with J gene TRBJ2-5; the D gene could be TRBD1 or TRBD2 (5 bases each). Trimming pared 3 bases from V and 5 bases from J, leaving 13 bases between. The CDR3 totals 14 residues. The germline V gene encodes CDR1 MNHEY and CDR2 SVGAGI. The CDR3 loop reads CASSYGAGPETQYF. For the CDR3, the DNA is TGTGCCAGCAGTTATGGGGCGGGCCCGGAGACCCAGTACTTC.

The chain couples TRBV19 to TRBJ1-2; possible D gene TRBD1, 6 bases. V was pared by 1 base and J by 6 bases, with 9 bases between. This CDR3 comprises 13 residues. The germline V gene encodes CDR1 LNHDA and CDR2 SQIVND (reference sequence). The CDR3 region has the DNA TGTGCCAGTAGTATAGGGACAGCTCATGGCTACACCTTC. This gives the protein CASSIGTAHGYTF.

This clone was seen at least ten times. This chain uses TRBV6-1 with TRBJ1-1; D is unresolved. The CDR3 covers 12 residues. Trimming pared 6 bases from V and 6 bases from J, leaving 11 bases between. Germline loops: CDR1 MNHNS, CDR2 SASEGT. CDR3 loop: CASRRWGPEAFF. DNA for the CDR3: TGTGCCAGCAGACGTTGGGGTCCTGAAGCTTTCTTT.

Ten or more counts support this clone. J is TRBJ2-3 and V is TRBV28, with D maybe TRBD2 (5 bases). Germline V CDR1 and CDR2: MDHEN, SYDVKM. The CDR3 is 16 residues long. Trimming took 0 bases from V and 0 from J, leaving 10 bases between them. The CDR3 region has the DNA TGTGCCAGCAGTTTATGGAGCGGCTCTAGCACAGATACGCAGTATTTT. It encodes CASSLWSGSSTDTQYF.

This clone was detected many times. This chain connects TRBV3-1 to TRBJ2-7; no definite D call. The CDR3 consists of 12 residues. With 1 base removed from V and 5 bases from J, the gap between germline ends came to 6 bases. CDR1 is LGHDT and CDR2 is YNNKEL in the germline V gene (reference sequence). CDR3 amino acids: CASSQVLDEQYF. The CDR3 DNA follows: TGTGCCAGCAGCCAAGTCCTGGACGAGCAGTACTTC.

This clone was seen more than once but under ten times. A clone one base away is much larger, so this may be a read error. The rearrangement uses TRBV24-1 and TRBJ2-5, with 10 nucleotides matching TRBD1. The germline gives CDR1 KGHDR, CDR2 SFDVKD. This CDR3 has 15 residues. The trim removed 5 bases at V and 5 bases at J, leaving 7 bases unmatched. In nucleotides, the CDR3 is TGTGCCACCAGTGGTGTGACAGGGGGCGGGGAGACCCAGTACTTC. Protein product: CATSGVTGGGETQYF.

This clone was seen ten or more times. V and J are TRBV30 and TRBJ1-2; 7 nucleotides line up with TRBD1. From germline, CDR1 is GTSNPN and CDR2 SVGIG (reference sequence). After removal of 0 bases from V and 7 bases from J, the junction contained 8 bases not matched to a gene. This CDR3 spans 14 amino acids. In nucleotides, the CDR3 is TGTGCCTGGAGTGTAAAGGCAGGGGGAGGTGGCTACACCTTC. It yields the protein CAWSVKAGGGGYTF.

This clone was detected ten times or more. The J gene is TRBJ2-2, the V gene TRBV12-3 or TRBV12-4; 13 bases line up with TRBD2. Unmatched junction bases numbered 6, after V lost 5 bases and J lost 0 bases. CDR3 length: 18 amino acids. CDR3 amino acids: CASSLGLAGAPNTGELFF. CDR3 sequence (DNA): TGTGCCAGCAGTCTCGGACTAGCGGGGGCCCCGAACACCGGGGAGCTGTTTTTT.

This clone was seen more than once but under ten times. Other DNA sequences of this sample code for an identical CDR3. The chain recombines TRBV5-6 with TRBJ2-3, with TRBD1 matching over 9 bases. V lost 5 bases and J lost 0; bases outside the gene matches: 4. The CDR3 has 15 amino acids. The germline V gene has CDR1 SGHDT and CDR2 YYEEEE. For the CDR3, the DNA is TGTGCCAGCAGTCCAGGGACAGGGAGCACAGATACGCAGTATTTT. Translated: CASSPGTGSTDTQYF.

Only a few counts were recorded for this clone. A junction boundary mismatches the germline segment, possibly from a read error. The chain joins TRBV2 to TRBJ1-2; possibly TRBD1 for D (6 bases). The germline V gene has CDR1 SNHLY and CDR2 FYNNEI. The CDR3 consists of 14 residues. The CDR3 sequence: CASREGGGTYGYTF. The CDR3 DNA reads TGTGCCAGCAGGGAAGGGGGAGGGACCTATGGCTACACCTTC.

Of note for this clone: A read error may be the cause here, since a much bigger clone is one base away. The gene calls are TRBV10-3 and TRBJ2-2; tentatively, D is TRBD2 (7 bases). Germline-derived CDR1 and CDR2 are ENHRY and SYGVKD. The CDR3 has 15 amino acids. V shed 6 bases and J shed 4 bases, with 15 bases lying between them. CDR3 sequence (DNA): TGTGCCATCAGCAAGGGGGGGGATGTCACCGGGGAGCTGTTTTTT. It is translated as CAISKGGDVTGELFF.